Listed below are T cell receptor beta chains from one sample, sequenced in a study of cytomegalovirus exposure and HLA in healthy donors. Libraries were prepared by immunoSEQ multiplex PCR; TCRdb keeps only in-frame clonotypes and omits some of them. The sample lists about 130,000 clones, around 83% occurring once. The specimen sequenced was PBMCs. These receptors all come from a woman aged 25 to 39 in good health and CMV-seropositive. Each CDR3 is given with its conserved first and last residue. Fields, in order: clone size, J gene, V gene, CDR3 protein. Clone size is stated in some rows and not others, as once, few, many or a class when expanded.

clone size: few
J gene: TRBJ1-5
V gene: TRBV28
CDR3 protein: CASSFPGGSGLSNQPQHF

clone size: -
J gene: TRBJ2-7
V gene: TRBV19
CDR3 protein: CASSISVAGVSYEQYF

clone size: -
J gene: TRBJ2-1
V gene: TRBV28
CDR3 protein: CASTLGGPYNEQFF

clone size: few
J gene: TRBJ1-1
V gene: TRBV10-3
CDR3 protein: CAISESGTGSEAFF

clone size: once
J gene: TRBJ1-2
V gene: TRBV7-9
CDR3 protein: CASSSWASGRDRGYTF

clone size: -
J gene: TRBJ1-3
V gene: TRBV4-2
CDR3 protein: CASSARRVSGNTIYF

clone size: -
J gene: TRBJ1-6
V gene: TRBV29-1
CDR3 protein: CSVTLEAGVGSPLHF

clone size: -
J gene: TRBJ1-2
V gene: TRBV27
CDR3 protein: CASSLRPGGGYTF

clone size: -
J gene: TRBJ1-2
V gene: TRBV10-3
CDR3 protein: CAIRDGQGYGYTF

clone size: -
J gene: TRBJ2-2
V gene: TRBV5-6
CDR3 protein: CASTSQGMLGTGELFF

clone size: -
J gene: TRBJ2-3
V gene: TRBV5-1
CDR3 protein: CASRDRGRDTDTQYF

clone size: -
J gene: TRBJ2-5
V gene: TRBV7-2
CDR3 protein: CASSLGQQETQYF

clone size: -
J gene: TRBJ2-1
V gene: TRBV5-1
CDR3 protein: CASSSGTNYNEQFF

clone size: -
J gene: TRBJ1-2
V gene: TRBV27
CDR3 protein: CASSPGLAYGYTF

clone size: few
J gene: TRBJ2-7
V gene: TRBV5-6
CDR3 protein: CASSGGPDLNPEQYF

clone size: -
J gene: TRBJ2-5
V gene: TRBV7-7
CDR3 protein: CASSLVRRGGSGVGQETQYF

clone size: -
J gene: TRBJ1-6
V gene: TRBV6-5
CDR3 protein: CASSYSAGLVGSPLHF

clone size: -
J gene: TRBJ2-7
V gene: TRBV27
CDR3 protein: CASREQVSSYEQYF

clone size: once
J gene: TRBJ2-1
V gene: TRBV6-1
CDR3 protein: CASGLADYNEQFF

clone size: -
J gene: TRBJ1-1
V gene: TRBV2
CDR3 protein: CASSYLASFDRGGDTEAFF

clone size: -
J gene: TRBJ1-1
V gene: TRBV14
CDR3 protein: CASSQAGGANLYTEAFF

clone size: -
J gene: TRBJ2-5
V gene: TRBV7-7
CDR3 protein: CASGQGPETQYF

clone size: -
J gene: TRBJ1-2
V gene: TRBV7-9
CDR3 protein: CASSPLTGSYTF

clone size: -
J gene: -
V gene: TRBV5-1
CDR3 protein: CASSLRRETHEQYF

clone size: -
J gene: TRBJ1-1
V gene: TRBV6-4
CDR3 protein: CASRTSTAVGTEAFF

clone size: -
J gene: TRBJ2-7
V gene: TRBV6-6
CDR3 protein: CASRMGQQYEQYF

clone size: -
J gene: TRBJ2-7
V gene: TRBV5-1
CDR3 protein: CASSYRTGGWYEQYF

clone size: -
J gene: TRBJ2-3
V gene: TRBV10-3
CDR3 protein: CAISERGGGDFTDTQYF

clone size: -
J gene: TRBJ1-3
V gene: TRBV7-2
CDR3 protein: CASSLVTSSGNTIYF

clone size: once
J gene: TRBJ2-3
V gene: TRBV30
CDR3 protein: CAWSVPAGGSPDTQYF

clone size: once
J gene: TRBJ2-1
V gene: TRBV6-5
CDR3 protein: CASSPTRNEQFF

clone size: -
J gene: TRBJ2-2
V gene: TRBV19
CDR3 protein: CASSLSGTSGYTGELFF

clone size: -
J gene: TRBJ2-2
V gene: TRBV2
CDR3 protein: CASSVGGFGELFF

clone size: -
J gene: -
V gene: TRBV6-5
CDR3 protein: CASSYSFSMSRELFF

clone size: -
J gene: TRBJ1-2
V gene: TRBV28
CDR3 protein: CATGTLGINYGYTF

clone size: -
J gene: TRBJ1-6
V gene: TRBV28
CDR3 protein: CASSTTSLRQGYYNSPLHF

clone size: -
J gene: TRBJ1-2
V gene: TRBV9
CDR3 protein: CASSVGTGANYGYTF

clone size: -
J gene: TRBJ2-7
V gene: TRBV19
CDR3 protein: CASSIRTGLYEQYF

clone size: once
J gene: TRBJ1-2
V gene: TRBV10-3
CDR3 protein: CAISDLWAGDGYTF

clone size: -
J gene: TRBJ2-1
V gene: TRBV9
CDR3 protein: CASSGQGASLNEQFF

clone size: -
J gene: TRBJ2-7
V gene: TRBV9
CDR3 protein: CARTGTAYEQYF

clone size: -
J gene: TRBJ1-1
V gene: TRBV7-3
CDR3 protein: CASSLLGEGTEAFF

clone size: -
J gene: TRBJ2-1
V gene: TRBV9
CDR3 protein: CASSVGSGGANEQFF

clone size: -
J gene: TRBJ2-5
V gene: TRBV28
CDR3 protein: CATGPWTRETQYF

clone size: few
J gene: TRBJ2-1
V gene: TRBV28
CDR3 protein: CASSLALAGAYNEQFF

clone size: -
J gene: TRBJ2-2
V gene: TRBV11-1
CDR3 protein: CASSFAGASTGELFF

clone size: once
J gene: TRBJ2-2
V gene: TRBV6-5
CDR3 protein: CASRRGGEPFF

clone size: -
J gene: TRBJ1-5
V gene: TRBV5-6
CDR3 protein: CASSSLRGGQPQHF

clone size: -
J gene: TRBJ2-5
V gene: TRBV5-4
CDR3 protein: CAGQGAQEETQYF